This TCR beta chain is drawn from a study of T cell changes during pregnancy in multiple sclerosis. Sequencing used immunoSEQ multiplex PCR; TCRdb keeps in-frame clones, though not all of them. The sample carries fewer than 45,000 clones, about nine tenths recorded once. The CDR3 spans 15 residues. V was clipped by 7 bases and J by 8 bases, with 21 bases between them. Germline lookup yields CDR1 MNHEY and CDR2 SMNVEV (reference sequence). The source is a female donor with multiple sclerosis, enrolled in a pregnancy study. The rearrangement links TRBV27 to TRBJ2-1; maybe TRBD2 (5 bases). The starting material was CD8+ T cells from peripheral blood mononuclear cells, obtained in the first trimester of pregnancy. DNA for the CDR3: TGTGCCAGCAAAATGGTCAGGACTGGCGAGGATGAGCAGTTCTTC. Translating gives CASKMVRTGEDEQFF.